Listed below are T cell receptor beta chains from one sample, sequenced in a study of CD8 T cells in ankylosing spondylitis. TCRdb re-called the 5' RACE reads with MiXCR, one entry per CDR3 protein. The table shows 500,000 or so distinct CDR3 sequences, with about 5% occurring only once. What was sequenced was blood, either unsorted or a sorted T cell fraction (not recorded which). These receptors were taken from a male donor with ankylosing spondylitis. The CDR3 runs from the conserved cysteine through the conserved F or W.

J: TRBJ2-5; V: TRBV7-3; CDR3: CASSRRLQETQYF
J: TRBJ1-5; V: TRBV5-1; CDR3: CASSLVRIPDNQPQHF
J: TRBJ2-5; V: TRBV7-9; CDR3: CASSSPGTGRETQYF
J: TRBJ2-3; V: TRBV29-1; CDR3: CSVEGRRGTGITDTQYF
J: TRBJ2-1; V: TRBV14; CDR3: CASSQWPGASYNEQFF
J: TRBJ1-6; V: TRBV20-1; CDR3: CSARPGGNSPLHF
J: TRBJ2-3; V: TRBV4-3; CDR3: CASSQDRNRGTDTQYF
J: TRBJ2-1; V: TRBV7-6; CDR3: CASSLVLAGFWNEQFF
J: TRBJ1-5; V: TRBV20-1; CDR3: CSAPANSNQPQHF
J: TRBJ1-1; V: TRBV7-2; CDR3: CASSLGQVFNTEAFF
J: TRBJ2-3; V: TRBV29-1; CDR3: CSVSGQGTDTQYF